The next 23 T cell receptor beta chains were all read from a single sample in a study of cytomegalovirus exposure and HLA in healthy donors (dated by TCRdb to about 2017). Library preparation used the immunoSEQ multiplex PCR assay. A mixture of 60 forward primers for TCR Vbeta segments and 13 reverse primers for TCR Jbeta segments was used in the multiplex PCR. The immuneACCESS repertoire file appears here via TCRdb, limited to in-frame rearrangements. These files lack a portion of the clones; in checked studies, under half of the deficit traces to unresolved V genes, and the cause of the others is not known. In all, the sample holds about 110,000 clones, and approximately 80% of those were seen once. The top ten constitute roughly 0.9% of the sample. Input material: PBMCs. These TCRs come from a woman aged 25 to 39 in good health and CMV-seronegative.

V usage is TRBV6-5 and J usage is TRBJ2-1; D may be TRBD2 (5 bases). The CDR3 spans 15 residues. Between the trimmed V and J ends, which lost 6 bases and 0 bases, there was a span of 12 bases. Germline V gives CDR1 MNHEY, CDR2 SVGAGI. For the CDR3, the DNA is TGTGCCAGCAGAGCGGCGGTTAGCTCCTACAATGAGCAGTTCTTC. It specifies CASRAAVSSYNEQFF.

In its sample, this clone was seen a few times. V is TRBV13 and J is TRBJ1-4; maybe TRBD1 (5 bases). The CDR3 consists of 15 residues. Germline lookup yields CDR1 PRHDT and CDR2 FYEKMQ (reference sequence). The germline V and J ends were trimmed by 5 bases and 7 bases, with 17 bases remaining between them. The CDR3 is CASSPWTFGGEKLFF. CDR3 nucleotide sequence: TGTGCCAGCAGCCCCTGGACATTCGGGGGTGAAAAACTGTTTTTT.

V gene TRBV6-9 combines with J gene TRBJ1-3, with a tentative D call TRBD1 (5 bases). Germline values: CDR1 MNHGY, CDR2 SVAAGI. CDR3 length equals 17 residues. The V gene lost 8 bases and the J gene lost 5 bases, with 25 bases spanning the gap. CDR3 amino acids: CASGWGTRDGPRNTIYF. The CDR3 region has the DNA TGTGCCAGCGGATGGGGGACGCGGGACGGACCTAGAAACACCATATATTTT.

This clone has just a few counts. The chain recombines TRBV6-5 with TRBJ2-7; 8 bases are shared with TRBD2. This CDR3 has 15 residues. In germline, CDR1 is MNHEY, CDR2 SVGAGI. With 6 bases clipped from V and 5 bases from J, the junction kept 12 bases outside the gene matches. The CDR3 here is CASRTLSGSMNEQYF. The DNA of the CDR3 is TGTGCCAGCAGAACCCTGAGCGGGAGCATGAACGAGCAGTACTTC.

This clone was observed a single time. The chain has TRBV6-6 and TRBJ2-3, with D perhaps matching TRBD1 (5 bases). The V gene lost 6 bases and the J gene lost 6 bases, with 10 bases spanning the gap. This CDR3 is 12 amino acids long. The V gene's germline CDR1 is MNHNY and CDR2 SVGAGI (reference sequence). DNA of the CDR3: TGTGCCAGCAGCAAAAAGGGGGATACGCAGTATTTT. Protein sequence: CASSKKGDTQYF.

This chain joins TRBV29-1 and TRBJ1-1, with 8 bases lining up with TRBD1. Germline values: CDR1 SQVTM, CDR2 ANQGSEA. This CDR3 is 12 amino acids long. V shed 7 bases and J 4 bases; nucleotides not matched to a gene: 5. CDR3 amino acids: CSAGTGGTEAFF. The CDR3 region has the DNA TGCAGCGCTGGGACAGGTGGCACTGAAGCTTTCTTT.

The chain recombines TRBV5-5 with TRBJ1-1; D remains unclear. V was pared by 5 bases and J by 1 base, with 12 bases between. The CDR3 has 14 residues. Germline assignment: CDR1 SGHKS and CDR2 YYEKEE (reference sequence). The CDR3 sequence is CASRPLPQNTEAFF. In DNA form, the CDR3 reads TGTGCCAGCAGACCCCTTCCACAGAACACTGAAGCTTTCTTT.

The V call is TRBV7-8, the J call TRBJ1-1, with a tentative D call TRBD1 (6 bases). The CDR3 contains 15 residues. Trimming pared 0 bases from V and 2 bases from J, leaving 10 bases between. CDR1 and CDR2 from the germline V gene are SGHVS and FQNEAQ. CDR3 nucleotide sequence: TGTGCCAGCAGCTTAGCTGCAGGGGCTAACACTGAAGCTTTCTTT. It is translated as CASSLAAGANTEAFF. Combining the CDR3 with reference TRBV7-8 and TRBJ1-1 gives the whole variable domain GAGVSQSPRYKVAKRGQDVALRCDPISGHVSLFWYQQALGQGPEFLTYFQNEAQLDKSGLPSDRFFAERPEGSVSTLKIQRTQQEDSAVYLCASSLAAGANTEAFFGQGTRLTVV.

The V and J genes are TRBV6-5 and TRBJ1-4; D unclear. Per the germline V gene, CDR1 is MNHEY and CDR2 is SVGAGI. CDR3 length equals 14 residues. The V and J ends lost 4 bases and 6 bases respectively, with 12 bases between them. DNA for the CDR3: TGTGCCAGCAGTTGGGCCACCGGGGATGAAAAACTGTTTTTT. Translation: CASSWATGDEKLFF.

Points on this clone: An end of the junction does not agree with germline; a read error may underlie this. V gene TRBV18 combines with J gene TRBJ1-2; TRBD1 aligns across 9 bases. CDR1 is KGHSH and CDR2 is LQKENI in the germline V gene. The CDR3 covers 15 residues. CDR3 sequence (DNA): TGTGCCAGCTCACTGGGGACAGGGACTAAGTATGGCTACACCTTC. Protein: CASSLGTGTKYGYTF.

The V gene is TRBV13, the J gene TRBJ2-7; 8 bases align to TRBD1. The CDR3 is made up of 14 amino acids. The germline CDR1 and CDR2 sequences are PRHDT and FYEKMQ (reference sequence). J lost 3 bases, V lost 4 bases, and 5 bases had no gene match. The CDR3 region is CASSSRQGRYEQYF. CDR3 nucleotides: TGTGCCAGCAGCTCTCGACAGGGGCGCTACGAGCAGTACTTC.

The gene calls are TRBV25-1 and TRBJ2-7; 8 nucleotides align to TRBD2. Looked up from germline, CDR1 is MGHDK and CDR2 is SYGVNS. J was trimmed by 3 bases and V by 5 bases; bases with no gene match: 6. The CDR3 consists of 14 residues. CDR3: CASSIAGSRYEQYF. CDR3 DNA sequence: TGTGCCAGCAGTATAGCGGGATCCCGCTACGAGCAGTACTTC.

This clone was detected a few times. This chain uses TRBV5-1 with TRBJ1-1; 8 positions match TRBD1. The CDR3 covers 13 residues. Germline V CDR1 and CDR2: SGHRS, YFSETQ. V gave up 1 base and J gave up 7 bases; unmatched junction bases: 3. Here the CDR3 DNA reads TGCGCCAGCAGCTTGCAGGGGGCGGGTGAAGCTTTCTTT. Its translation: CASSLQGAGEAFF.

The genes are TRBV5-4 and TRBJ2-7; the D gene is possibly TRBD2 (6 bases). Trimming removed 7 bases from V and 9 bases from J, with 29 bases in between. The CDR3 consists of 16 residues. CDR1 and CDR2 (germline): SGHNT, YYREEE (reference sequence). DNA of the CDR3: TGTGCCAGCGCAATTTACTCCGGGACTGCTCTCGTAGGGCAGTACTTC. Its protein product is CASAIYSGTALVGQYF.

The chain has TRBV11-3 and TRBJ2-4; TRBD2 is a possible D gene (7 bases). CDR3 length: 16 residues. The germline V gene has CDR1 SGHNT and CDR2 YENEEA. Trimming stripped 5 bases from V and 8 bases from J, with 22 bases between. As DNA, the CDR3 is TGTGCCAGCAGCCCGAGGGGACAAGGGGGGAGGGACATTCAGTACTTC. Its protein product is CASSPRGQGGRDIQYF.

This clone has a handful of counts. The rearrangement uses TRBV15 and TRBJ2-1, with D tentatively TRBD1 (5 bases). Between the trimmed V and J ends, which lost 0 bases and 9 bases, there was a span of 12 bases. Germline-derived CDR1 and CDR2 are LNHNV and YYDKDF (reference sequence). There are 14 residues in the CDR3. CDR3 residues: CATSRDQGGTEQFF. The DNA for the CDR3 is TGTGCCACCAGCAGAGATCAGGGTGGCACTGAGCAGTTCTTC.

The sample holds a few counts of this clone. The rearrangement links TRBV6-1 to TRBJ2-1; D is uncertain. CDR3 size: 11 residues. Germline CDR1 MNHNS, CDR2 SASEGT. V was cut by 10 bases and J by 9 bases, with 13 bases left in between. CDR3 sequence reads: CANLVGGEQFF. Written as DNA, the CDR3 is TGTGCCAACCTTGTTGGCGGTGAGCAGTTCTTC.

The V gene is TRBV5-1, the J gene TRBJ2-5; D not resolved. V lost 1 base to trimming and J lost 4 bases, with 8 bases between them. The CDR3 is made up of 13 amino acids. In germline, CDR1 is SGHRS, CDR2 YFSETQ. CDR3 in amino acids: CASSLSVSETQYF. In nucleotides, the CDR3 is TGCGCCAGCAGCTTGAGCGTTTCAGAGACCCAGTACTTC.

The chain employs TRBV4-1 and TRBJ1-1, with D unresolved. Per the germline V gene, CDR1 is MGHRA and CDR2 is YSYEKL. CDR3 length: 16 amino acids. The V gene lost 6 bases and the J gene lost 4 bases, with 21 bases spanning the gap. CDR3 bases: TGCGCCAGCAGGCGGACCGAACGGGGATTGGGCACTGAAGCTTTCTTT. Translation gives CASRRTERGLGTEAFF.

The chain is built from TRBV25-1 and TRBJ2-1, with 8 bases lining up with TRBD1. Germline lookup yields CDR1 MGHDK and CDR2 SYGVNS. V shed 3 bases, J shed 7 bases, and the junction held 8 bases outside the gene matches. CDR3 size: 15 residues. The CDR3 nucleotides are TGTGCCAGCAGTGATCCGGGACAGGTGTCGAATGAGCAGTTCTTC. This codes for CASSDPGQVSNEQFF. Drawing the rest from reference TRBV25-1 and TRBJ2-1, the complete variable domain is EADIYQTPRYLVIGTGKKITLECSQTMGHDKMYWYQQDPGMELHLIHYSYGVNSTEKGDLSSESTVSRIRTEHFPLTLESARPSHTSQYLCASSDPGQVSNEQFFGPGTRLTVL.

The J gene is TRBJ2-3, the V gene TRBV7-9; TRBD2 matches at 8 bases. V was clipped by 3 bases and J by 3 bases; unmatched bases: 8. Looked up from germline, CDR1 is SEHNR and CDR2 is FQNEAQ (reference sequence). CDR3 size: 16 residues. In DNA, the CDR3 is TGTGCCAGCAGCTTCCTCTTGAGCGGGGGTACAGATACGCAGTATTTT. Its translation: CASSFLLSGGTDTQYF.

This sequence joins TRBV6-1 and TRBJ2-3; D remains unclear. There are 14 residues in the CDR3. CDR1 and CDR2 from the germline V gene are MNHNS and SASEGT. V lost 1 base to trimming and J lost 2 bases, with 7 bases between them. CDR3 DNA sequence: TGTGCCAGCAGTGAAGGTGCGGACACAGATACGCAGTATTTT. Translation: CASSEGADTDTQYF.

Comments on this clone: Other DNA sequences in this specimen translate into the identical CDR3. The rearrangement joins TRBV7-2 to TRBJ1-2, with TRBD1 matching 9 bases. Germline V gives CDR1 SGHTA, CDR2 FQGNSA. V was clipped by 3 bases and J by 2 bases; unmatched bases: 1. The CDR3 extends over 14 amino acids. The CDR3, as DNA: TGTGCCAGCAGCTTGGGACAGGGAAACTATGGCTACACCTTC. Its protein product is CASSLGQGNYGYTF.